This TCR beta chain comes out of a study of blood T cell repertoires in COVID-19. Enrollment of patients from Seattle took place during active infection, with longitudinal follow-up. TCRdb's table, derived via immunoSEQ multiplex PCR, lists solely in-frame clones and lacks some. The repertoire has a few hundred thousand clones, 89% of them found once; the top ten carry around 2.8%. Sequencing used peripheral blood. This TCR came from a woman in her twenties or thirties with COVID-19, enrolled during active disease.

CDR3 amino acids: CASSPTTSGRSSDTQYF. CDR3 nucleotides: TGTGCCAGCAGCCCTACGACTAGCGGGAGATCTTCAGATACGCAGTATTTT. This chain connects TRBV9 to TRBJ2-3; 12 bases align to TRBD2. Germline V CDR1 and CDR2: SGDLS, YYNGEE. CDR3 size: 17 residues. Germline trimming cut 4 bases from V and 4 bases from J; bases unmatched to any gene: 10.